Given below is one T cell receptor (beta chain) in context. This record belongs to a study of blood T cell repertoires in COVID-19. Overall study context: Both acute and convalescent COVID-19 samples were obtained from the United States, Italy and Spain. PBMCs, B-cell-depleted T cells, or T cells were the source of the cDNA or gDNA that made up the material.

Trimming cost V 1 base and J 7 bases, with 11 bases left between them. The germline gives CDR1 SGHTA, CDR2 FQGNSA. The CDR3 runs 15 residues. Original processing notes: The authors estimated nucleated cell counts from reference gene primer amplification. The table came from immunoSEQ multiplex PCR; TCRdb's copy has only in-frame clones and leaves some out. The D gene and trimming were derived from the DNA, and the V and J assignments and clone size from that table. Here the sample spans about 91,000 clones, 60% to 85% being singletons. Material: peripheral blood. The chain recombines TRBV7-2 with TRBJ1-6; TRBD1 is a possible D gene (5 bases). This receptor was taken from a woman older than 75 with acute or convalescent COVID-19. CDR3 sequence reads: CASSLGQGGNSPLHF. The CDR3 nucleotides read TGTGCCAGCAGCTTAGGGCAGGGAGGGAATTCACCCCTCCACTTT.